A selection of T cell receptor beta chains follows, all from one sample in a study of T cells in Graves' hyperthyroidism and ophthalmopathy. TCRdb itself ran the multiplex PCR reads through MiXCR, one entry per CDR3 protein. The data show around 25,000 distinct CDR3 sequences, less than 65% seen once. Specimen: blood. The receptors stem from a woman aged 40 to 50 with Graves' hyperthyroidism that later progressed to Graves' ophthalmopathy. CDR3s include the opening cysteine and the closing phenylalanine or tryptophan. The D gene is left open where the match is weak. Clone size is given for some rows only: seen once, a few or many times, or a class if the clone is expanded.

d_gene	v_gene	j_gene	abundance	CDR3nt	CDR3aa
TRBD2	TRBV9	TRBJ2-1	NA	TGTGCCAGCAGCCCAAGACTAGCTTGGGATGAGCAGTTCTTC	CASSPRLAWDEQFF
TRBD1	TRBV9	TRBJ2-2	many	TGTGCCAGCAGCGGCAACAGGGGGAAAAACACCGGGGAGCTGTTTTTT	CASSGNRGKNTGELFF
NA	TRBV5-5	TRBJ2-7	NA	TGTGCCAGCAGCCCCTTAGGCGAGCAGTACTTC	CASSPLGEQYF
NA	TRBV28	TRBJ1-5	many	TGTGCCAGCAGGAAGGGGGGGAATCAGCCCCAGCATTTT	CASRKGGNQPQHF
TRBD1	TRBV7-9	TRBJ1-1	NA	TGTGCCACTAGACAACACGACAGGGTCACTGAAGCTTTCTTT	CATRQHDRVTEAFF
TRBD2	TRBV20-1	TRBJ2-5	NA	TGCAGTGCTAGAGCGGGAGGGCCGGAGACCCAGTACTTC	CSARAGGPETQYF
TRBD1	TRBV10-3	TRBJ1-6	NA	TGTGCCATCAGTCCACGACAGGGGAGCAATTCACCCCTCCACTTT	CAISPRQGSNSPLHF
NA	TRBV9	TRBJ2-7	NA	TGTGCCAGCAGCGTAGGTCCGGGGGAAACACCCTACGAGCAGTACTTC	CASSVGPGETPYEQYF
TRBD1	TRBV5-1	TRBJ2-3	NA	TGCGCCAGCAAAGGAGGACAGGGGGCAGATACGCAGTATTTT	CASKGGQGADTQYF
NA	TRBV7-2	TRBJ2-7	NA	TGTGCCAGCAGCTTGGGAGGGGGGCCCTACGAGCAGTACTTC	CASSLGGGPYEQYF
NA	TRBV20-1	TRBJ1-2	NA	TGCAGTGCTAGATCCCCACTGAGGGGCGGTGAAGCTAACTATGGCTACGCCTTC	CSARSPLRGGEANYGYAF
NA	TRBV6-5	TRBJ2-3	NA	TGTGCCAGCAGTCTACAGGTTAGCACAGATACGCAGTATTTT	CASSLQVSTDTQYF
TRBD2	TRBV29-1	TRBJ2-7	NA	TGCAGCGTTTCTAGCGGGGTATACGAGCAGTACTTC	CSVSSGVYEQYF